This T cell receptor (beta chain) comes out of a study of blood T cell repertoires in COVID-19. Across the whole study: Samples taken during acute and convalescent COVID-19 were collected in the United States, Italy and Spain. PBMCs, B-cell-depleted T cells, or T cells were the source of the cDNA or gDNA that made up the material.

In the source study's methods: Amplified reference gene primers provided the basis for estimating nucleated cell counts. Sequencing used immunoSEQ multiplex PCR; TCRdb keeps in-frame clones, though not all of them. V, J and clone size are taken as reported in that table, and D and trimming were inferred from the DNA itself. Found here are some 260,000 clones, nearly 90% of them singletons; the top ten hold around 3.3%. The CDR3 consists of 13 residues. The germline V gene has CDR1 SGHAT and CDR2 FQNNGV. V lost 1 base to trimming and J lost 5 bases, with 8 bases between them. V is TRBV11-2 and J is TRBJ1-1; D call uncertain. The TCR comes from a man younger than 35 with active or convalescent COVID-19. Sequencing was performed on peripheral blood. CDR3 DNA: TGTGCCAGCAGCTTAGTTGTCCTGACTGAAGCTTTCTTT. Protein sequence: CASSLVVLTEAFF.